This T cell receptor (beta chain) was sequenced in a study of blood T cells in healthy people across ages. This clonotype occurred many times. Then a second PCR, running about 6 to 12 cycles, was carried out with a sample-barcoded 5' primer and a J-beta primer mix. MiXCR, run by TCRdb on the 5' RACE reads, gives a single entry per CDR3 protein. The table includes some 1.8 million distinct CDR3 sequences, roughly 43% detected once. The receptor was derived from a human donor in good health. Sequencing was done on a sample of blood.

In nucleotides, the CDR3 is TGTGCCAGCAGTTATATAGCTCAGCCCCAGCATTTT. Translated: CASSYIAQPQHF. This sequence joins TRBV12-3 or TRBV12-4 and TRBJ1-5, with D hard to call. V lost 4 bases, J lost 6 bases, and 7 bases lay in between. The CDR3 length is 12 residues.